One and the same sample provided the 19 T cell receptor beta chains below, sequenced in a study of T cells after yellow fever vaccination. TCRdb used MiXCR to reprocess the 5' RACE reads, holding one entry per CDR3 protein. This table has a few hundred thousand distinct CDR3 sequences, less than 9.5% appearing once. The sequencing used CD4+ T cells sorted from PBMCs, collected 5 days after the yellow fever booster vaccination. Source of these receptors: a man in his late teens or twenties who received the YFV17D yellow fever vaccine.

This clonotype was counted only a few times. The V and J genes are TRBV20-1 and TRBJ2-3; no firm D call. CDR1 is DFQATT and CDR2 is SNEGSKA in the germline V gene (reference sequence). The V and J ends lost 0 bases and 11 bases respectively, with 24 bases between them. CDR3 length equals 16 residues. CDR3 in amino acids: CSARDPWSPPLVLQYF. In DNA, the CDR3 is TGCAGTGCTAGAGATCCATGGTCGCCGCCGTTAGTACTGCAGTATTTT.

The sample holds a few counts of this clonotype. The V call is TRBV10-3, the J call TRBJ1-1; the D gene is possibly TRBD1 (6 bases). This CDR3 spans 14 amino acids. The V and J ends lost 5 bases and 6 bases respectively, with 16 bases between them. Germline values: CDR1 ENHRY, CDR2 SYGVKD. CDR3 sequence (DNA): TGTGCCATCAGTCCGTCTGCGGGGGCGGCTGAAGCTTTCTTT. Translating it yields CAISPSAGAAEAFF.

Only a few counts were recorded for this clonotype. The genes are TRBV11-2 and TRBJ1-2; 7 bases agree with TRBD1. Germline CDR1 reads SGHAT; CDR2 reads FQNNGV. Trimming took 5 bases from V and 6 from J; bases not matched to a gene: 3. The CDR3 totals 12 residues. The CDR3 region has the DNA TGTGCCAGCAGCCTCAGGGGGGATGGCTACACCTTC. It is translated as CASSLRGDGYTF.

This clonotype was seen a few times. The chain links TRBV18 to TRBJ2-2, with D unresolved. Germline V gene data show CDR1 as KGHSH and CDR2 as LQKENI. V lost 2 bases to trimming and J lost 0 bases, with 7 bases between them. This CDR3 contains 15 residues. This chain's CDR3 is CASSPATTNTGELFF. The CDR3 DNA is TGTGCCAGCTCACCAGCCACCACGAACACCGGGGAGCTGTTTTTT.

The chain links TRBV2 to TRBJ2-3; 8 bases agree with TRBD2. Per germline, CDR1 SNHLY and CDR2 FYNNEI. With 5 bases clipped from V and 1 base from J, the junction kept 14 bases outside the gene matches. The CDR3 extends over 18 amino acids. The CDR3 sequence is CASSNPSGTRDGTDTQYF. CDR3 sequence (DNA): TGTGCCAGCAGTAATCCCTCCGGGACTAGGGACGGCACAGATACGCAGTATTTT.

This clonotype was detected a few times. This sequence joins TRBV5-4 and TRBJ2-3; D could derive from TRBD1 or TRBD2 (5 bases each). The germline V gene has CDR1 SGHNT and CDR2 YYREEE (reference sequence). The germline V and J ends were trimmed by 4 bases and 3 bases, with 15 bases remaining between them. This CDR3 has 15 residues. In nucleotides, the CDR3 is TGTGCCAGCAGCAGCCGGGACGGTGCGACAGATACGCAGTATTTT. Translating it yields CASSSRDGATDTQYF. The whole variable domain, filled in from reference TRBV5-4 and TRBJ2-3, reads ETGVTQSPTHLIKTRGQQVTLRCSSQSGHNTVSWYQQALGQGPQFIFQYYREEENGRGNFPPRFSGLQFPNYSSELNVNALELDDSALYLCASSSRDGATDTQYFGPGTRLTVL.

The CDR3 spells CAWSGQGATEAFF. CDR3 nucleotides: TGTGCCTGGAGTGGACAGGGTGCCACTGAAGCTTTCTTT. The chain recombines TRBV30 with TRBJ1-1, with TRBD1 matching over 7 bases. The J segment lost 4 bases and the V segment lost 1 base, leaving 3 bases of the junction unmatched. This CDR3 is 13 amino acids long. Germline V lookup: CDR1 GTSNPN, CDR2 SVGIG (reference sequence).

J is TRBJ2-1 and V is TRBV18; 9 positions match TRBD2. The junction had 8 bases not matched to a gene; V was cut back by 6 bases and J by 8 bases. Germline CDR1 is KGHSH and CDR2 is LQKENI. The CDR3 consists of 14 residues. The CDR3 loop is CASSTPGLAYEQFF. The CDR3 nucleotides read TGTGCCAGCTCCACGCCGGGACTAGCCTATGAGCAGTTCTTC.

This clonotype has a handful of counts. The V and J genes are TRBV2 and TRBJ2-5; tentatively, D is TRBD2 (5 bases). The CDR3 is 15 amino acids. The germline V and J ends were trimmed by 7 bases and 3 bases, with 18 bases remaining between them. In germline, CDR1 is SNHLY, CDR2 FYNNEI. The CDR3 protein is CASMRYGLAKETQYF. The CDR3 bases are TGTGCCAGCATGAGATATGGTCTAGCCAAAGAGACCCAGTACTTC.

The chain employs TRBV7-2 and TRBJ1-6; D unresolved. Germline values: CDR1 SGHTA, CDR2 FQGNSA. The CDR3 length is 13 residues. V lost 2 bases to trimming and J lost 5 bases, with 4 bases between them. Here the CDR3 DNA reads TGTGCCAGCAGCTTATTCGATAATTCACCCCTCCACTTT. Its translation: CASSLFDNSPLHF.

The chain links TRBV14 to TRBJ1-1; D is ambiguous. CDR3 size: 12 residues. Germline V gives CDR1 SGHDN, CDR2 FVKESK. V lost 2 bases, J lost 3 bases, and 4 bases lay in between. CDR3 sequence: CASSQWHTEAFF. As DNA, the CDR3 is TGTGCCAGCAGCCAATGGCACACTGAAGCTTTCTTT.

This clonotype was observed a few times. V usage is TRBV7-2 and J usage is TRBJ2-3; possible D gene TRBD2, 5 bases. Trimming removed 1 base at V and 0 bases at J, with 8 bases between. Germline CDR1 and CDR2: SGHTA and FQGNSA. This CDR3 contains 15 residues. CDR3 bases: TGTGCCAGCAGCTTAGTGGGAGCTAGCACAGATACGCAGTATTTT. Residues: CASSLVGASTDTQYF.

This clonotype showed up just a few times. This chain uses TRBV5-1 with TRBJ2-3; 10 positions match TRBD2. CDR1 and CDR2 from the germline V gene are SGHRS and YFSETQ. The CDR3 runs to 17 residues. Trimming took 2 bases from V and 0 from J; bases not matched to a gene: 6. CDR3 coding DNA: TGCGCCAGCAGCTTCACCCTAGCGGGGGCTAGCACAGATACGCAGTATTTT. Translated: CASSFTLAGASTDTQYF.

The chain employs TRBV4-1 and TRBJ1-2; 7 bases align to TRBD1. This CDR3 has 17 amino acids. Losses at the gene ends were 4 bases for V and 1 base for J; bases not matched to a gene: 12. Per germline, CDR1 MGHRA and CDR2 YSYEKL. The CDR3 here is CASSRLGTAYLNYGYTF. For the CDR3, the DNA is TGCGCCAGCAGCCGGCTCGGGACAGCCTACCTTAACTATGGCTACACCTTC.

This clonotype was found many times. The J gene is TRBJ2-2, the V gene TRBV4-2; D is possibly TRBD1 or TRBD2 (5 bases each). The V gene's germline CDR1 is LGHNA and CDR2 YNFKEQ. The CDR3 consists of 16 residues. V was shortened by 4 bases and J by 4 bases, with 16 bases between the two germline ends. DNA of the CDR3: TGTGCCAGCAGCCGAGAGGGAGACAGCTTCACCGGGGAGCTGTTTTTT. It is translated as CASSREGDSFTGELFF.

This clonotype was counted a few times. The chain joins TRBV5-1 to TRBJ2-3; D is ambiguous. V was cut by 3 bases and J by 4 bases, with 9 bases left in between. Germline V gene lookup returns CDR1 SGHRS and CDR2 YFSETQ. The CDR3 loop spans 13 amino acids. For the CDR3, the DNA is TGCGCCAGCAGCTGGCCGGGCGCAGATACGCAGTATTTT. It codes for CASSWPGADTQYF.

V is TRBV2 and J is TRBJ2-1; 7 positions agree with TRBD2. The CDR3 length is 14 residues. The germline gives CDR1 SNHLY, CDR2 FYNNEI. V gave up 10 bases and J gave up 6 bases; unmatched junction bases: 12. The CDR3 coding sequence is TGTGCCACTGGCCCCGAGACTAGCCCCAATGAGCAGTTCTTC. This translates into CATGPETSPNEQFF.

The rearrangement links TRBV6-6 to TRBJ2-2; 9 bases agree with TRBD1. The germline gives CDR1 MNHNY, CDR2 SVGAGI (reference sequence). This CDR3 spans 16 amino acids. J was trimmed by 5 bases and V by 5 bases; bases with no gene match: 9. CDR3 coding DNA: TGTGCCAGCAGTCTCGGGACAGGGTTGAAGACCGGGGAGCTGTTTTTT. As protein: CASSLGTGLKTGELFF.

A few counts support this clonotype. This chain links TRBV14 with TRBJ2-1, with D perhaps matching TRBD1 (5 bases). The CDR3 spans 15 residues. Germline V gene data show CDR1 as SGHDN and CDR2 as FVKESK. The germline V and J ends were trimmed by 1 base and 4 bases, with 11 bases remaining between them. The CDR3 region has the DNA TGTGCCAGCAGCCAAGGGACATGGGTTTACAATGAGCAGTTCTTC. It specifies CASSQGTWVYNEQFF.